This is a list of T cell receptor beta chains from one sample in a study of CD8 T cells in ankylosing spondylitis. MiXCR, run by TCRdb on the 5' RACE reads, gives a single entry per CDR3 protein. Here the sample spans about 130,000 distinct CDR3 sequences, 6.5% to 9% being singletons. The specimen was blood, either unsorted or a sorted T cell fraction (not recorded which). These receptors all stem from a male donor with ankylosing spondylitis or in good health (not recorded which). CDR3s include the opening cysteine and the closing phenylalanine or tryptophan. Each record gives: clone size, V gene, D gene, J gene, CDR3 protein, CDR3 DNA. The D gene is left open where the match is weak. Clone sizes are given selectively: once, few, many, or a class where the clone is expanded.

.	TRBV29-1	TRBD2	TRBJ2-5	CSVELLAGVETQYF	TGCAGCGTTGAGCTACTAGCGGGAGTTGAGACCCAGTACTTC
many	TRBV20-1	.	TRBJ2-3	CSAQKGSTTDTQYF	TGCAGTGCTCAGAAGGGGTCTACCACAGATACGCAGTATTTT
many	TRBV5-1	.	TRBJ2-1	CASSLGDWSYNEQFF	TGCGCCAGCAGCTTAGGGGACTGGTCTTACAATGAGCAGTTCTTC
many	TRBV3-1	.	TRBJ2-1	CASSQRINNEQFF	TGTGCCAGCAGCCAAAGGATAAACAATGAGCAGTTCTTC
many	TRBV7-8	TRBD1	TRBJ1-2	CASSVTGVGNYGYTF	TGTGCCAGCAGCGTGACAGGGGTTGGCAACTATGGCTACACCTTC
few	TRBV4-1	.	TRBJ1-4	CASSQVLGKRKDEKLFF	TGCGCCAGCAGCCAAGTCTTGGGCAAGCGTAAGGATGAAAAACTGTTTTTT
many	TRBV11-2	TRBD2	TRBJ2-1	CASSLERGLAGNTIISYNEQFF	TGTGCCAGCAGCTTAGAAAGGGGACTAGCGGGCAATACCATAATAAGCTACAATGAGCAGTTCTTC
many	TRBV12-3/TRBV12-4	TRBD1	TRBJ1-2	CASSLQGAGDYGYTF	TGTGCCAGCAGTTTGCAGGGGGCGGGCGACTATGGCTACACCTTC
.	TRBV7-2	.	TRBJ2-2	CASSLERTNTGELFF	TGTGCCAGCAGCTTAGAGAGGACGAACACCGGGGAGCTGTTTTTT
many	TRBV20-1	.	TRBJ2-3	CSAPGDGTDTQYF	TGCAGTGCACCAGGGGATGGGACAGATACGCAGTATTTT
many	TRBV20-1	.	TRBJ1-5	CSARTGSNQPQHF	TGCAGTGCTAGAACGGGGAGCAATCAGCCCCAGCATTTT
many	TRBV25-1	TRBD1	TRBJ2-5	CASTPRGQGGKKETQYF	TGTGCCAGCACCCCAAGGGGACAGGGGGGGAAGAAAGAGACCCAGTACTTC
many	TRBV10-3	.	TRBJ1-5	CAISEYQSGNQPQHF	TGTGCCATCAGTGAGTATCAGAGTGGCAATCAGCCCCAGCATTTT
many	TRBV5-1	TRBD2	TRBJ2-1	CASTQMGGRAYNEQFF	TGCGCCAGCACCCAAATGGGCGGGAGAGCCTACAATGAGCAGTTCTTC
many	TRBV5-5	.	TRBJ2-5	CASSSDRDGFWQETQYF	TGTGCCAGCAGCTCCGACCGGGACGGGTTCTGGCAAGAGACCCAGTACTTC
many	TRBV5-6	.	TRBJ2-7	CASSLIKTPYEQYF	TGTGCCAGCAGCTTGATTAAAACCCCCTACGAGCAGTACTTC
many	TRBV4-1	.	TRBJ2-1	CASSQDIIDEQFF	TGCGCCAGCAGCCAAGATATTATCGATGAGCAGTTCTTC
many	TRBV20-1	.	TRBJ2-7	CSAREGNSNYEQYF	TGCAGTGCTAGAGAAGGAAACAGCAATTACGAGCAGTACTTC
many	TRBV24-1	.	TRBJ2-3	CATSDLSTNPSTDTQYF	TGTGCCACCAGTGATTTGAGTACCAACCCTAGCACAGATACGCAGTATTTT